This T cell receptor beta chain was found in a study of shared clonotypes between healthy human individuals. For the study at large: Plates per donor: three CD4 naive, three CD4 memory, two CD8 naive, one CD8 memory. Study outcomes and limitations: In contrast to clonotypes shared by all four donors, non-shared clonotypes had lower generation probabilities. Across subsets, estimated richness was generally greater for naive than for memory populations.

Points on this clone: Its antigen is not known.

This CDR3 comprises 16 residues. CDR1 is KGHSH and CDR2 is LQKENI in the germline V gene. V gave up 3 bases and J gave up 4 bases, with 15 bases separating them. At deep level, the assay was performed. Clones were read by immunoSEQ multiplex PCR, and TCRdb kept only the in-frame ones, dropping some. The sample lists fewer than 850,000 clones; 60% to 80% were seen once. The sample consisted of memory CD4+ T cells sorted from blood. Subset of the sample: CD45RA-negative fraction. This receptor was obtained from a woman aged 25 to 39 in good health. V is TRBV18 and J is TRBJ2-2; either TRBD1 or TRBD2 may fit D (6 bases each). CDR3 sequence (DNA): TGTGCCAGCTCACCGAGGGGGGACCACCTCACCGGGGAGCTGTTTTTT. Protein product: CASSPRGDHLTGELFF. The whole variable domain, filled in from reference TRBV18 and TRBJ2-2, reads NAGVMQNPRHLVRRRGQEARLRCSPMKGHSHVYWYRQLPEEGLKFMVYLQKENIIDESGMPKERFSAEFPKEGPSILRIQQVVRGDSAAYFCASSPRGDHLTGELFFGEGSRLTVL.